Shown below are 32 T cell receptor beta chains from a single sample sequenced in a study of a mutant IDH1 vaccine in newly diagnosed glioma. No antigen has been identified for these receptors. Here immunoSEQ multiplex PCR was the method, and the copy in TCRdb shows in-frame clones only, minus some. There are tens of thousands of clones in the sample; roughly 75% occur only once, and roughly 3.2% lies in the top ten. Stated time point: week 35, safety follow-up. It was 300 ug of mutant IDH1 20-mer peptide that made up each vaccine dose, given with topical imiquimod. The starting material was PBMCs, obtained from a glioma patient whose treatment included an IDH1 peptide vaccine. The origin of the receptors is a man aged 40-50 years with glioma. Some clones in this sample may be carry-over from other donors' samples.

The chain combines TRBV7-6 with TRBJ1-4, with 7 bases that match TRBD1. The CDR3 spans 15 residues. CDR1 is SGHVS, CDR2 FNYEAQ, per germline. The ends lost 1 base at V and 12 bases at J; junction bases unmatched: 11. CDR3 amino acids: CASSLVVGGQSQLFF. For the CDR3, the DNA is TGTGCCAGCAGCTTAGTCGTAGGGGGACAGTCCCAACTGTTTTTT.

The J gene is TRBJ1-3, the V gene TRBV6-1; no definite D call. The V and J ends lost 8 bases and 0 bases respectively, with 14 bases between them. Germline V lookup: CDR1 MNHNS, CDR2 SASEGT. The CDR3 length is 15 residues. As DNA, the CDR3 is TGTGCCAGCTCAGCGGGCGGAAACTCTGGAAACACCATATATTTT. Translated: CASSAGGNSGNTIYF.

J is TRBJ2-5 and V is TRBV4-2; D may be TRBD1 (7 bases). From germline, CDR1 is LGHNA and CDR2 YNFKEQ. V dropped 4 bases and J dropped 0 bases, with 21 bases sitting between them. The CDR3 loop spans 18 amino acids. CDR3 protein: CASSPPPRFRGDQETQYF. The CDR3 DNA reads TGTGCCAGCAGCCCCCCTCCAAGGTTCAGGGGGGACCAAGAGACCCAGTACTTC.

The V call is TRBV30, the J call TRBJ1-1; D gene ambiguous. Trimming stripped 1 base from V and 4 bases from J, with 13 bases between. The CDR3 loop spans 14 amino acids. Looked up from germline, CDR1 is GTSNPN and CDR2 is SVGIG (reference sequence). The CDR3 bases are TGTGCCTGGAGTGCCCTTACTGGTATCACTGAAGCTTTCTTT. It yields the protein CAWSALTGITEAFF.

This clone has more than one count but fewer than ten. The gene calls are TRBV9 and TRBJ1-2; D is uncertain. V was trimmed by 0 bases and J by 5 bases, leaving 17 bases between them. This CDR3 spans 16 amino acids. Germline lookup yields CDR1 SGDLS and CDR2 YYNGEE. In DNA, the CDR3 is TGTGCCAGCAGCGTAGAGGTGACTTCTGGGATATATGGCTACACCTTC. Protein: CASSVEVTSGIYGYTF.

This chain joins TRBV18 and TRBJ1-2; D uncertain. The CDR3 contains 12 residues. Per germline, CDR1 KGHSH and CDR2 LQKENI. Trimming shortened V by 4 bases and J by 7 bases, and 10 bases separated the two germline ends. DNA for the CDR3: TGTGCCAGCTCACTCGACATGAGTGGCTACACCTTC. Translation gives CASSLDMSGYTF.

The V call is TRBV11-2, the J call TRBJ1-1, with 9 positions matching TRBD1. Germline CDR1 is SGHAT and CDR2 is FQNNGV. Losses at the gene ends were 5 bases for V and 2 bases for J; bases not matched to a gene: 12. The CDR3 is 17 residues long. The CDR3 nucleotides read TGTGCCAGCAGCCCGCGGACAGGGGCTTTAAGCAACACTGAAGCTTTCTTT. Translated, it gives CASSPRTGALSNTEAFF.

This clone was recorded only once. V usage is TRBV4-1 and J usage is TRBJ1-3; the D is unclear. Looked up from germline, CDR1 is MGHRA and CDR2 is YSYEKL. The CDR3 has 17 amino acids. The germline V and J ends were trimmed by 0 bases and 0 bases, with 12 bases remaining between them. CDR3 sequence: CASSQDNRRISGNTIYF. In DNA, the CDR3 is TGCGCCAGCAGCCAAGATAATCGCAGGATCTCTGGAAACACCATATATTTT.

Worth noting for this clone: This specimen includes other DNA sequences encoding the same CDR3. This chain joins TRBV29-1 and TRBJ2-7, with D perhaps TRBD2 (6 bases). The CDR3 contains 11 residues. The V gene lost 4 bases and the J gene lost 2 bases, with 6 bases spanning the gap. Germline V gene data show CDR1 as SQVTM and CDR2 as ANQGSEA. CDR3 in DNA: TGCAGCGTTGGGGGGGCCTACGAGCAGTACTTC. It translates to CSVGGAYEQYF.

The genes are TRBV10-3 and TRBJ2-1; D unresolved. The CDR3 totals 12 residues. Germline values: CDR1 ENHRY, CDR2 SYGVKD. Trimming shortened V by 10 bases and J by 5 bases, and 12 bases separated the two germline ends. The CDR3 sequence is CANSNFDNEQFF. DNA of the CDR3: TGTGCCAACTCCAACTTCGACAATGAGCAGTTCTTC.

The chain recombines TRBV6-5 with TRBJ2-1; 10 positions match TRBD2. Germline V gene sequence: CDR1 MNHEY, CDR2 SVGAGI. The CDR3 is made up of 16 amino acids. V shed 0 bases, J shed 9 bases, and the junction held 8 bases outside the gene matches. The CDR3 reads CASSYSPSGGFSEQFF. The CDR3 DNA is TGTGCCAGCAGTTACTCTCCTAGCGGGGGTTTCAGTGAGCAGTTCTTC.

Here the CDR3 DNA reads TGTGCCACGACAGAGAGCTCCTACGAGCAGTACTTC. Translated: CATTESSYEQYF. This sequence joins TRBV10-3 and TRBJ2-7, with D perhaps TRBD1 (5 bases). This CDR3 has 12 amino acids. Germline-derived CDR1 and CDR2 are ENHRY and SYGVKD. The V end lost 10 bases, the J end lost 0 bases, and 10 bases lay between the germline ends.

The chain carries TRBV7-2 and TRBJ1-2; the match to TRBD1 covers 7 bases. CDR1 is SGHTA and CDR2 is FQGNSA in the germline V gene. The J segment lost 8 bases and the V segment lost 5 bases, leaving 14 bases of the junction unmatched. The CDR3 loop spans 15 amino acids. CDR3: CASSQQPQGGTGYTF. The CDR3 DNA reads as TGTGCCAGCAGCCAACAACCCCAGGGGGGCACGGGCTACACCTTC.

The V gene is TRBV19, the J gene TRBJ2-1, with D uncertain. Germline CDR1 and CDR2: LNHDA and SQIVND (reference sequence). The CDR3 has 12 residues. V gave up 6 bases and J gave up 4 bases, with 7 bases separating them. The CDR3 DNA reads as TGTGCCAGTAGGGCTTGGTACAATGAGCAGTTCTTC. It specifies CASRAWYNEQFF. The complete variable domain, with remaining parts taken from reference TRBV19 and TRBJ2-1, reads DGGITQSPKYLFRKEGQNVTLSCEQNLNHDAMYWYRQDPGQGLRLIYYSQIVNDFQKGDIAEGYSVSREKKESFPLTVTSAQKNPTAFYLCASRAWYNEQFFGPGTRLTVL.

This rearrangement joins TRBV4-3 to TRBJ1-4, with no clear D. Per germline, CDR1 LGHNA and CDR2 YSLEER. V dropped 0 bases and J dropped 12 bases, with 14 bases sitting between them. The CDR3 extends over 14 amino acids. This chain's CDR3 is CASSQDVEFMELFF. In DNA, the CDR3 is TGCGCCAGCAGCCAAGATGTGGAGTTTATGGAACTGTTTTTT.

This clone was counted a few times. This chain uses TRBV19 with TRBJ1-2; unclear D gene. Trimming removed 1 base from V and 8 bases from J, with 17 bases in between. Germline loops: CDR1 LNHDA, CDR2 SQIVND (reference sequence). The CDR3 is 15 residues long. The CDR3 here is CASSIVGPSLLGYTF. The CDR3 DNA reads TGTGCCAGTAGTATAGTCGGACCTAGCCTTTTGGGCTACACCTTC.

This clone was counted between two and nine times. This sequence joins TRBV6-6 and TRBJ1-1; TRBD1 might be the D (6 bases). Trimming cost V 6 bases and J 3 bases, with 17 bases left between them. CDR1 and CDR2 (germline): MNHNY, SVGAGI (reference sequence). The CDR3 sequence is 15 residues long. The CDR3 protein is CASSPGPGAYTEAFF. For the CDR3, the DNA is TGTGCCAGCAGCCCCGGGCCGGGGGCTTACACTGAAGCTTTCTTT.

This chain connects TRBV18 to TRBJ1-5; 9 positions agree with TRBD1. The CDR3 totals 17 residues. With V trimmed by 2 bases and J by 0 bases, 5 bases remained unmatched. Germline values: CDR1 KGHSH, CDR2 LQKENI. The CDR3 loop reads CASSPSDRGTSNQPQHF. CDR3 DNA: TGTGCCAGCTCACCATCGGACAGGGGAACTAGCAATCAGCCCCAGCATTTT.

The chain joins TRBV9 to TRBJ1-2; 11 bases are a match to TRBD1. Germline loops: CDR1 SGDLS, CDR2 YYNGEE. CDR3 length: 15 amino acids. The trim removed 4 bases at V and 4 bases at J, leaving 6 bases unmatched. This CDR3 reads CASSPRTGGPYGYTF. In DNA form, the CDR3 reads TGTGCCAGCAGCCCCCGGACAGGGGGCCCCTATGGCTACACCTTC.

The V and J genes are TRBV28 and TRBJ2-7; TRBD1 aligns across 7 bases. The CDR3 is 15 residues long. V lost 5 bases to trimming and J lost 4 bases; unmatched junction nucleotides: 11. The germline V gene encodes CDR1 MDHEN and CDR2 SYDVKM. The CDR3: CASSPPGGEPYEQYF. For the CDR3, the DNA is TGTGCCAGCAGTCCTCCAGGGGGAGAACCTTACGAGCAGTACTTC.

V usage is TRBV9 and J usage is TRBJ1-1; 12 bases align to TRBD1. J lost 5 bases, V lost 0 bases, and 8 bases had no gene match. CDR1 and CDR2 (germline): SGDLS, YYNGEE. The CDR3 has 17 amino acids. The CDR3 coding sequence is TGTGCCAGCAGCGTAGAGGTGGGACAGGGGGCAGGAACTGAAGCTTTCTTT. It codes for CASSVEVGQGAGTEAFF.

This rearrangement joins TRBV25-1 to TRBJ1-1; D unclear. The CDR3 runs to 14 residues. Germline V gene data show CDR1 as MGHDK and CDR2 as SYGVNS. The V gene lost 0 bases and the J gene lost 1 base, with 6 bases spanning the gap. The CDR3 loop reads CASSEYGENTEAFF. Here the CDR3 DNA reads TGTGCCAGCAGTGAATATGGGGAGAACACTGAAGCTTTCTTT.

The genes are TRBV14 and TRBJ2-1; D remains ambiguous. Germline V CDR1 and CDR2: SGHDN, FVKESK. CDR3 length equals 12 residues. V lost 0 bases and J lost 5, with 2 bases in between. The CDR3 DNA reads as TGTGCCAGCAGCCAAGATCACAATGAGCAGTTCTTC. Amino acids: CASSQDHNEQFF. Drawing the rest from reference TRBV14 and TRBJ2-1, the complete variable domain is EAGVTQFPSHSVIEKGQTVTLRCDPISGHDNLYWYRRVMGKEIKFLLHFVKESKQDESGMPNNRFLAERTGGTYSTLKVQPAELEDSGVYFCASSQDHNEQFFGPGTRLTVL.

This clone was recorded a few times. This chain uses TRBV6-1 with TRBJ2-7; weak D call: TRBD1 (6 bases). The ends were cut back, 7 bases at V and 6 bases at J, with 19 bases in the middle. The CDR3 covers 14 residues. The germline CDR1 and CDR2 sequences are MNHNS and SASEGT. The CDR3 DNA reads as TGTGCCAGCATGATAGGGGGTAGCCTCGGCGAGCAGTACTTC. It encodes CASMIGGSLGEQYF.

This chain connects TRBV6-1 to TRBJ1-5; D gene unclear. Germline V gene sequence: CDR1 MNHNS, CDR2 SASEGT. Deletions cut 0 bases from V and 3 bases from J, with 9 bases between. CDR3 size: 15 residues. The CDR3 coding sequence is TGTGCCAGCAGTGAAGCCGGGATTTACAATCAGCCCCAGCATTTT. Translated, it gives CASSEAGIYNQPQHF.

The V gene is TRBV27, the J gene TRBJ1-4; D might be TRBD1 (5 bases). V shed 6 bases and J shed 8 bases, with 19 bases lying between them. Germline lookup yields CDR1 MNHEY and CDR2 SMNVEV (reference sequence). CDR3 length: 15 amino acids. CDR3 sequence reads: CASSPFGARLEKLFF. The CDR3 bases are TGTGCCAGCAGCCCGTTCGGGGCGCGATTAGAAAAACTGTTTTTT. Full variable domain (rest looked up from reference TRBV27 and TRBJ1-4): EAQVTQNPRYLITVTGKKLTVTCSQNMNHEYMSWYRQDPGLGLRQIYYSMNVEVTDKGDVPEGYKVSRKEKRNFPLILESPSPNQTSLYFCASSPFGARLEKLFFGSGTQLSVL.

V usage is TRBV30 and J usage is TRBJ1-5; 7 nucleotides match TRBD1. Germline V gene lookup returns CDR1 GTSNPN and CDR2 SVGIG (reference sequence). CDR3 length: 14 residues. The V and J ends lost 0 bases and 7 bases, in that order; junction bases with no gene match: 6. CDR3 in amino acids: CAWSVQTGTQPQHF. The CDR3 DNA is TGTGCCTGGAGTGTACAGACAGGGACGCAGCCCCAGCATTTT.

The rearrangement uses TRBV5-6 and TRBJ2-2; 8 bases line up with TRBD1. Germline V gives CDR1 SGHDT, CDR2 YYEEEE. V shed 2 bases and J 0 bases; nucleotides not matched to a gene: 0. The CDR3 sequence is 15 residues long. CDR3 sequence reads: CASSLQGANTGELFF. The CDR3 DNA reads as TGTGCCAGCAGCTTACAGGGGGCGAACACCGGGGAGCTGTTTTTT.

Only one count was recorded for this clone. The chain uses TRBV10-3 and TRBJ2-7, with D possibly being TRBD1 or TRBD2 (5 bases each). The V gene lost 0 bases and the J gene lost 6 bases, with 9 bases spanning the gap. The CDR3 sequence is 13 residues long. CDR1 ENHRY and CDR2 SYGVKD come from the germline V gene. The CDR3 sequence: CAISESPGGEQYF. The DNA for the CDR3 is TGTGCCATCAGTGAGTCGCCTGGGGGCGAGCAGTACTTC.

The J gene is TRBJ2-5, the V gene TRBV7-6; the match to TRBD2 covers 15 bases. The germline V gene has CDR1 SGHVS and CDR2 FNYEAQ. V lost 5 bases, J lost 4 bases, and 5 bases stayed unmatched. This CDR3 comprises 16 residues. DNA of the CDR3: TGTGCCAGCAGCCGTGGACTAGCGGGGGGGGTAGAGACCCAGTACTTC. Protein sequence: CASSRGLAGGVETQYF.

The genes are TRBV10-2 and TRBJ1-3; the D gene is possibly TRBD1 (5 bases). V shed 8 bases and J shed 0 bases, with 11 bases lying between them. CDR1 and CDR2 (germline): WSHSY, SAAADI. CDR3 size: 14 residues. CDR3 nucleotides: TGCGCCAGCTTGGACACTTACTCTGGAAACACCATATATTTT. Translated, it gives CASLDTYSGNTIYF.

This clone was counted a few times. The chain employs TRBV15 and TRBJ2-2; no definite D call. Trimming pared 0 bases from V and 9 bases from J, leaving 11 bases between. The V gene's germline CDR1 is LNHNV and CDR2 YYDKDF (reference sequence). The CDR3 contains 14 residues. The CDR3 coding sequence is TGTGCCACCAGCAGAGATCGAGGTAGCAGGGAGCTGTTTTTT. Protein product: CATSRDRGSRELFF.